This TCR beta chain was sequenced in a study of T cell repertoires in cytomegalovirus infection. Study overall: In public TCR beta signatures, there were indications of both CMV infection and matching HLA type. Findings of the study overall: The study found HLA-C-restricted CMV-specific TCR beta clonotypes dominating the ex vivo response. Cumulative frequency of public TCR beta families picked out carriers of CMV plus the relevant HLA.

TCRdb called the reads again in MiXCR, with one record for every CDR3 protein. The table has 310,000 or so distinct CDR3 sequences, about 8.8% seen once. This clonotype was counted a few times. Antigen unknown. Sequencing was carried out using PBMCs. The receptor's source is a human donor in good health (CMV status not recorded). Some clones in this sample may be carry-over from other donors' samples.

In nucleotides, the CDR3 is TGTGCCAGCAGCCATAGGACAGGTGAAGCTTTCTTT. Encoded protein: CASSHRTGEAFF. This rearrangement joins TRBV3-1 to TRBJ1-1, with 7 bases fitting TRBD1. The germline gives CDR1 LGHDT, CDR2 YNNKEL (reference sequence). There are 12 residues in the CDR3. Germline trimming cut 3 bases from V and 7 bases from J; bases unmatched to any gene: 2.